The rows below give T cell receptor beta chains drawn from one sample of a study of shared clonotypes between healthy human individuals. Assay used: immunoSEQ multiplex PCR; TCRdb lists only in-frame clones, some missing. The sample has approximately 2,000,000 clones, about 94% seen once. The material sequenced was naive CD8+ T cells from PBMCs. The receptors were sampled from a man aged 18 to 30 in good health. Some clones in this sample may be carry-over from other donors' samples. Both conserved end residues are part of each CDR3. The order of the fields is V gene, clone size, D gene, J gene, CDR3 protein, CDR3 DNA. D genes are given only for firm matches. A row's size may be missing; if present it is once, few, many or a size class.

>TRBV9|-|-|TRBJ2-7
CASSVRGTAYEQYF
TGTGCCAGCAGCGTTCGCGGGACGGCGTACGAGCAGTACTTC
>TRBV5-1|once|-|TRBJ2-6
CASSAFQGRPGANVLTF
TGCGCCAGCAGCGCCTTCCAGGGTAGGCCTGGGGCCAACGTCCTGACTTTC
>TRBV10-3|-|TRBD2|TRBJ2-1
CAISESASGRALNEQFF
TGTGCCATCAGTGAGTCGGCTAGCGGGAGGGCGCTAAATGAGCAGTTCTTC
>TRBV4-2|-|-|TRBJ2-1
CASSQEALPATEQFF
TGTGCCAGCAGCCAAGAAGCTCTTCCGGCAACTGAGCAGTTCTTC
>TRBV29-1|once|-|TRBJ2-2
CSVDWGTGELFF
TGCAGCGTTGATTGGGGGACCGGGGAGCTGTTTTTT
>TRBV19|-|-|TRBJ1-5
CASSMTFGNQPQHF
TGTGCCAGTAGTATGACCTTTGGTAATCAGCCCCAGCATTTT
>TRBV5-1|-|TRBD1|TRBJ1-2
CASTINTGTGGGYTF
TGCGCCAGCACCATTAATACCGGGACAGGTGGGGGCTACACCTTC
>TRBV10-2|-|-|TRBJ2-7
CASIGGSTYEQYF
TGCGCCAGCATAGGAGGGAGTACCTACGAGCAGTACTTC
>TRBV30|-|-|TRBJ1-2
CAWAQPIPGRYGYTF
TGTGCCTGGGCTCAGCCCATACCTGGAAGGTATGGCTACACCTTC
>TRBV10-2|-|TRBD1|TRBJ2-7
CASRDRFLAYEQYF
TGCGCCAGCAGGGACAGGTTTCTCGCCTACGAGCAGTACTTC
>TRBV5-1|-|-|TRBJ2-3
CASSREDRPAGDTQYF
TGCGCCAGCAGCAGGGAGGACAGACCCGCTGGAGATACGCAGTATTTT
>TRBV27|-|-|TRBJ2-7
CASSPSYPEQYF
TGTGCCAGCAGTCCTTCATACCCCGAGCAGTACTTC
>TRBV5-1|-|-|TRBJ2-3
CASSLTQGPEADTQYF
TGCGCCAGCAGCTTGACTCAGGGGCCAGAAGCAGATACGCAGTATTTT